The clone carrying this TCR beta chain was observed at least ten times. TCRdb re-called the RT-PCR reads with MiXCR, one entry per CDR3 protein. The sample yields more than 550,000 distinct CDR3 sequences, approximately 15% seen once. Per germline, CDR1 SGHTA and CDR2 FQGNSA. The CDR3 is 12 residues long. Trimming stripped 7 bases from V and 7 bases from J, with 8 bases between. Sequenced: memory CD4+ T cells from blood. The sequence came from a female donor in good health, serving as a healthy control. The chain uses TRBV7-2 and TRBJ1-6; no firm D call. Written as DNA, the CDR3 is TGTGCCAGCAACATACTAAATTCACCCCTCCACTTT. As protein: CASNILNSPLHF.